This T cell receptor beta chain appears in the sequencing data of a study of CD4+ T cells in melanoma. Comments on this clone: The antigen remains undetermined.

Study-level points and caveats: A reported correlation linked neoantigen-specific CD4+ T cells to CD8+, macrophage and B cell function.

The assay was immunoSEQ multiplex PCR, and TCRdb's table has in-frame clones only and misses some. The sample lists over 130,000 clones, 80% to 95% occurring once. This CDR3 is 14 amino acids long. The germline gives CDR1 SGHRS, CDR2 YFSETQ. Trimming shortened V by 4 bases and J by 1 base, and 10 bases separated the two germline ends. This receptor was obtained from a human donor with melanoma. This rearrangement joins TRBV5-1 to TRBJ2-3; no clear D. Here the CDR3 reads CASSDLAGTDTQYF. In DNA, the CDR3 is TGCGCCAGCAGCGACCTGGCGGGCACAGATACGCAGTATTTT.